The 30 T cell receptor beta chains given below trace back to one sample, sequenced in a study of identifying expanded T cells in peripheral blood (dated by TCRdb to 2018 to 2020). Library generation was performed with the immunoSEQ multiplex PCR assay. Sourced from immuneACCESS, this table was stored by TCRdb with only in-frame sequences that have V and J called. A share of the clones is absent; for the studies checked, an unresolved V gene accounts for under half, and the remainder has no known explanation. For this sample there are just under 65,000 clones; 70% to 90% appear just once. Of the sample, approximately 4.5% falls within the top ten clones. The sequenced sample consisted of blood. Source of these receptors: a person aged 18 to 75 in good health.

This sequence joins TRBV5-8 and TRBJ2-2, with D possibly called TRBD1 or TRBD2 (6 bases each). V shed 1 base and J shed 6 bases, with 13 bases lying between them. This CDR3 contains 15 residues. The germline V gene encodes CDR1 SGHTS and CDR2 YDEGEE. This chain's CDR3 is CASSLLHGGAGELFF. CDR3 nucleotides: TGTGCCAGCAGCTTGTTACACGGGGGCGCCGGGGAGCTGTTTTTT. Combining the CDR3 with reference TRBV5-8 and TRBJ2-2 gives the whole variable domain EAGVTQSPTHLIKTRGQQATLRCSPISGHTSVYWYQQALGLGLQFLLWYDEGEERNRGNFPPRFSGRQFPNYSSELNVNALELEDSALYLCASSLLHGGAGELFFGEGSRLTVL.

This clone was seen only once. The CDR3, as DNA: TGTGCCAGCAGCTTGGCACTAGAGTCCGAGCAGTACTTC. This codes for CASSLALESEQYF. The chain joins TRBV5-4 to TRBJ2-7; weak D call: TRBD2 (5 bases). The CDR3 has 13 amino acids. The germline V gene has CDR1 SGHNT and CDR2 YYREEE (reference sequence). The ends were cut back, 0 bases at V and 6 bases at J, with 10 bases in the middle.

V is TRBV27 and J is TRBJ2-5; 7 bases agree with TRBD2. There are 15 residues in the CDR3. In germline, CDR1 is MNHEY, CDR2 SMNVEV (reference sequence). V was pared by 0 bases and J by 3 bases, with 4 bases of the junction left unmatched. CDR3 sequence reads: CASSLSKAGKETQYF. The CDR3 DNA sequence: TGTGCCAGCAGTTTATCGAAAGCGGGGAAAGAGACCCAGTACTTC.

The chain uses TRBV6-5 and TRBJ2-1, with D unclear. Germline CDR1 reads MNHEY; CDR2 reads SVGAGI. The CDR3 is 13 amino acids. Trimming cost V 0 bases and J 9 bases, with 9 bases left between them. DNA for the CDR3: TGTGCCAGCAGTTACTCAGGTAGCCGTGAGCAGTTCTTC. It specifies CASSYSGSREQFF.

The chain couples TRBV10-3 to TRBJ1-1; 8 bases are a match to TRBD1. The V gene end was trimmed by 6 bases and the J gene end by 4 bases; junction bases not matched to a gene: 10. The CDR3 length is 15 residues. Germline assignment: CDR1 ENHRY and CDR2 SYGVKD. This CDR3 is CAIRDATGEATEAFF. For the CDR3, the DNA is TGTGCCATCAGAGACGCGACAGGGGAGGCCACTGAAGCTTTCTTT.

J is TRBJ2-7 and V is TRBV7-9; possibly TRBD2 for D (5 bases). V was cut by 1 base and J by 2 bases, with 6 bases left in between. Germline loops: CDR1 SEHNR, CDR2 FQNEAQ (reference sequence). This CDR3 comprises 13 residues. DNA of the CDR3: TGTGCCAGCAGCTTAGAACTAGCCTACGAGCAGTACTTC. Encoded protein: CASSLELAYEQYF.

The chain links TRBV9 to TRBJ2-5; tentative D call: TRBD1 (7 bases). The V and J ends lost 0 bases and 5 bases respectively, with 14 bases between them. The CDR3 runs 15 residues. Per germline, CDR1 SGDLS and CDR2 YYNGEE. In nucleotides, the CDR3 is TGTGCCAGCAGCGTAGGCCAGGGGGGTCTGGAGACCCAGTACTTC. The encoded protein is CASSVGQGGLETQYF.

The rearrangement joins TRBV11-2 to TRBJ2-7, with 7 bases identical to TRBD1. With 5 bases clipped from V and 2 bases from J, the junction kept 9 bases outside the gene matches. The CDR3 consists of 15 residues. CDR1 is SGHAT, CDR2 FQNNGV, per germline. CDR3 bases: TGTGCCAGCAGCCCTACAGGGGCAGTTGCCTACGAGCAGTACTTC. It codes for CASSPTGAVAYEQYF.

The chain uses TRBV19 and TRBJ1-1; 7 bases are shared with TRBD1. The germline V gene encodes CDR1 LNHDA and CDR2 SQIVND (reference sequence). This CDR3 has 15 residues. V lost 4 bases, J lost 2 bases, and 7 bases stayed unmatched. CDR3 in amino acids: CASSTRTGYNTEAFF. CDR3 in DNA: TGTGCCAGTAGTACCCGGACAGGCTATAACACTGAAGCTTTCTTT.

This clone was seen once. This chain joins TRBV5-4 and TRBJ2-3; D is tentatively TRBD1 or TRBD2 (5 bases each). The CDR3 loop spans 16 amino acids. V was shortened by 2 bases and J by 2 bases, with 15 bases between the two germline ends. Germline CDR1 SGHNT, CDR2 YYREEE (reference sequence). CDR3 bases: TGTGCCAGCAGCTTTCTTGGGGGAGTTACCACAGATACGCAGTATTTT. Protein: CASSFLGGVTTDTQYF.

The chain combines TRBV18 with TRBJ1-2; a weak D match, TRBD1 (5 bases). Looked up from germline, CDR1 is KGHSH and CDR2 is LQKENI. The CDR3 sequence is 15 residues long. The ends were cut back, 5 bases at V and 3 bases at J, with 16 bases in the middle. This CDR3 reads CASSDQGQLDYGYTF. The CDR3 nucleotides read TGTGCCAGCTCAGATCAGGGTCAGTTGGACTATGGCTACACCTTC.

The J gene is TRBJ2-7, the V gene TRBV6-1; 11 bases are shared with TRBD1. J lost 3 bases, V lost 0 bases, and 1 base had no gene match. This CDR3 is built from 15 residues. Germline assignment: CDR1 MNHNS and CDR2 SASEGT. The CDR3 reads CASSEAGTGGYEQYF. The CDR3, as DNA: TGTGCCAGCAGTGAAGCCGGGACAGGGGGCTACGAGCAGTACTTC.

V is TRBV28 and J is TRBJ1-2; possible D gene TRBD1, 5 bases. Trimming cost V 2 bases and J 6 bases, with 10 bases left between them. Germline V gives CDR1 MDHEN, CDR2 SYDVKM. The CDR3 is 13 residues long. CDR3 region: CASSLIQGDGYTF. The CDR3 bases are TGTGCCAGCAGTTTAATTCAGGGTGATGGCTACACCTTC.

This chain's CDR3 is CASEGLAGTRYNEQFF. The CDR3 region has the DNA TGTGCCTCCGAAGGACTAGCGGGAACTAGATACAATGAGCAGTTCTTC. The chain couples TRBV30 to TRBJ2-1; 12 bases are a match to TRBD2. V trimming: 7 bases; J trimming: 4 bases; junction bases outside the gene matches: 11. CDR1 is GTSNPN, CDR2 SVGIG, per germline (reference sequence). The CDR3 spans 16 residues.

V gene TRBV28 combines with J gene TRBJ2-3; possible D gene TRBD2, 6 bases. Trimming shortened V by 3 bases and J by 4 bases, and 11 bases separated the two germline ends. CDR1 and CDR2 from the germline V gene are MDHEN and SYDVKM. This CDR3 is 14 amino acids long. CDR3 amino acids: CASSLQEGSDTQYF. The DNA of the CDR3 is TGTGCCAGCAGTTTGCAGGAGGGTTCAGATACGCAGTATTTT. The full variable domain, rest sourced from reference TRBV28 and TRBJ2-3, is DVKVTQSSRYLVKRTGEKVFLECVQDMDHENMFWYRQDPGLGLRLIYFSYDVKMKEKGDIPEGYSVSREKKERFSLILESASTNQTSMYLCASSLQEGSDTQYFGPGTRLTVL.

The genes are TRBV28 and TRBJ2-7; 9 positions agree with TRBD1. Per the germline V gene, CDR1 is MDHEN and CDR2 is SYDVKM. The CDR3 is made up of 15 amino acids. J was trimmed by 4 bases and V by 6 bases; bases with no gene match: 10. This chain's CDR3 is CASRSAGTGLYEQYF. As DNA, the CDR3 is TGTGCCAGCAGGTCCGCCGGGACAGGGCTGTACGAGCAGTACTTC.

The CDR3 coding sequence is TGTGCCAGCAGCTTTTACAGGGGCTACGAGCAGTACTTC. Its protein product is CASSFYRGYEQYF. The chain combines TRBV5-6 with TRBJ2-7; 7 positions agree with TRBD1. This CDR3 has 13 residues. The V gene's germline CDR1 is SGHDT and CDR2 YYEEEE. The junction had 2 bases not matched to a gene; V was cut back by 2 bases and J by 3 bases. The variable domain in full, with the rest retrieved from reference TRBV5-6 and TRBJ2-7, is DAGVTQSPTHLIKTRGQQVTLRCSPKSGHDTVSWYQQALGQGPQFIFQYYEEEERQRGNFPDRFSGHQFPNYSSELNVNALLLGDSALYLCASSFYRGYEQYFGPGTRLTVT.

This clone was observed a few times. The chain carries TRBV27 and TRBJ1-6; D gene unclear. The CDR3 has 13 amino acids. Trimming left V 4 bases short and J 9 bases short, with 10 bases between. The V gene's germline CDR1 is MNHEY and CDR2 SMNVEV (reference sequence). This CDR3 is CASSSTRGSPLHF. CDR3 coding DNA: TGTGCCAGCAGTTCCACACGGGGTTCACCCCTCCACTTT.

This sequence joins TRBV4-2 and TRBJ2-7; D perhaps matches TRBD2 (6 bases). V lost 4 bases and J 4 bases, leaving 17 bases between the germline ends. This CDR3 is 15 amino acids long. Germline V gives CDR1 LGHNA, CDR2 YNFKEQ. This CDR3 is CASSPGGKIAYEQYF. DNA of the CDR3: TGTGCCAGCAGCCCTGGAGGGAAGATCGCTTACGAGCAGTACTTC.

The rearrangement links TRBV11-2 to TRBJ2-1; D might be TRBD1 (6 bases). V was pared by 4 bases and J by 7 bases, with 11 bases between. The germline V gene has CDR1 SGHAT and CDR2 FQNNGV. The CDR3 is 13 residues long. This CDR3 is CASSSGQGNEQFF. The CDR3 DNA reads TGTGCCAGCAGCTCGGGCCAGGGGAATGAGCAGTTCTTC.

This chain links TRBV10-1 with TRBJ2-7; maybe TRBD2 (5 bases). Germline lookup yields CDR1 WNHNN and CDR2 SYGVQD (reference sequence). Deletions cut 3 bases from V and 1 base from J, with 7 bases between. This CDR3 has 13 residues. CDR3 in DNA: TGCGCCAGCAGTGAAAGGGAGTCCTACGAGCAGTACTTC. Its protein product is CASSERESYEQYF.

V is TRBV29-1 and J is TRBJ2-7, with 7 bases aligning to TRBD2. Germline values: CDR1 SQVTM, CDR2 ANQGSEA. The CDR3 loop spans 15 amino acids. The V and J ends lost 2 bases and 7 bases, in that order; junction bases with no gene match: 14. CDR3 amino acids: CSVEIPRTSFPEQYF. The DNA of the CDR3 is TGCAGCGTTGAAATCCCCCGGACTAGTTTTCCGGAGCAGTACTTC.

The chain uses TRBV4-3 and TRBJ1-2; 9 nucleotides line up with TRBD1. The V and J ends lost 4 bases and 4 bases, in that order; junction bases with no gene match: 7. The CDR3 covers 15 residues. Per the germline V gene, CDR1 is LGHNA and CDR2 is YSLEER. CDR3 coding DNA: TGCGCCAGCAGCCCGGTGGGACAGGGTCCCTATGGCTACACCTTC. It codes for CASSPVGQGPYGYTF.

This clone was counted between two and nine times. The chain joins TRBV5-4 to TRBJ2-5; no definite D call. Germline lookup yields CDR1 SGHNT and CDR2 YYREEE (reference sequence). The CDR3 is 14 residues long. The V gene lost 0 bases and the J gene lost 5 bases, with 11 bases spanning the gap. The CDR3 is CASSLDSSAETQYF. In DNA, the CDR3 is TGTGCCAGCAGCTTGGATTCATCAGCGGAGACCCAGTACTTC.

J is TRBJ2-2 and V is TRBV7-9; a weak D match, TRBD2 (6 bases). Germline values: CDR1 SEHNR, CDR2 FQNEAQ (reference sequence). The V and J ends lost 3 bases and 3 bases respectively, with 11 bases between them. The CDR3 loop spans 15 amino acids. CDR3: CASSFGGVDTGELFF. The CDR3 nucleotides read TGTGCCAGCAGCTTCGGGGGAGTGGACACCGGGGAGCTGTTTTTT.

The CDR3 spells CASSWTALYSNQPQHF. The CDR3 DNA reads TGTGCCAGCAGTTGGACAGCCTTATATAGCAATCAGCCCCAGCATTTT. The V gene is TRBV28, the J gene TRBJ1-5, with D perhaps TRBD1 (6 bases). Trimming stripped 4 bases from V and 0 bases from J, with 13 bases between. Germline lookup yields CDR1 MDHEN and CDR2 SYDVKM. This CDR3 has 16 amino acids. Complete variable domain (other parts from reference TRBV28 and TRBJ1-5): DVKVTQSSRYLVKRTGEKVFLECVQDMDHENMFWYRQDPGLGLRLIYFSYDVKMKEKGDIPEGYSVSREKKERFSLILESASTNQTSMYLCASSWTALYSNQPQHFGDGTRLSIL.

The chain couples TRBV19 to TRBJ2-1, with 12 bases fitting TRBD2. Germline V CDR1 and CDR2: LNHDA, SQIVND (reference sequence). After removal of 4 bases from V and 9 bases from J, the junction contained 13 bases not matched to a gene. The length of the CDR3 is 17 residues. Here the CDR3 reads CASSTTLGLAGSSEQFF. In nucleotides, the CDR3 is TGTGCCAGTAGTACAACTTTAGGACTAGCGGGATCGTCTGAGCAGTTCTTC.

This clone was observed a single time. The chain is built from TRBV10-3 and TRBJ2-2; D not certain. This CDR3 has 11 amino acids. Germline CDR1 is ENHRY and CDR2 is SYGVKD. The V end lost 4 bases, the J end lost 8 bases, and 5 bases lay between the germline ends. CDR3 sequence: CAISGSGELFF. CDR3 DNA sequence: TGTGCCATCAGTGGATCGGGGGAGCTGTTTTTT.

The chain combines TRBV4-2 with TRBJ2-1; 7 bases align to TRBD2. This CDR3 spans 16 amino acids. Germline V gene data show CDR1 as LGHNA and CDR2 as YNFKEQ. V dropped 3 bases and J dropped 7; count of bases not matched to a gene: 12. The CDR3 reads CASSQGGPGGVNEQFF. The CDR3 DNA follows: TGTGCCAGCAGCCAGGGTGGACCGGGAGGAGTAAATGAGCAGTTCTTC.

The genes are TRBV19 and TRBJ1-5, with 7 bases that match TRBD1. This CDR3 spans 15 amino acids. Germline lookup yields CDR1 LNHDA and CDR2 SQIVND (reference sequence). The J segment lost 4 bases and the V segment lost 1 base, leaving 4 bases of the junction unmatched. DNA for the CDR3: TGTGCCAGTAGTATAGTGGCAGGGGGGAATCAGCCCCAGCATTTT. Amino acid sequence: CASSIVAGGNQPQHF. Drawing the rest from reference TRBV19 and TRBJ1-5, the complete variable domain is DGGITQSPKYLFRKEGQNVTLSCEQNLNHDAMYWYRQDPGQGLRLIYYSQIVNDFQKGDIAEGYSVSREKKESFPLTVTSAQKNPTAFYLCASSIVAGGNQPQHFGDGTRLSIL.